Detailed here is one T cell receptor beta chain. What it recognizes is unknown. Next came a second PCR, run for roughly 6 to 11 cycles, which used a sample-barcoded 5' primer along with a J-beta primer mix. MiXCR, applied by TCRdb to the 5' RACE reads, yields one record per CDR3 protein. The repertoire includes approximately 800,000 distinct CDR3 sequences, 45% to 70% of them detected once, and around 25% sits in the top ten. The source of the sample is a study of blood T cells in healthy people across ages. General study results and limits: One million T cells yielded diversity estimates that were considered underestimates.

Sequencing input: blood. The clonotype originates from a man aged 35-49 years in good health.

CDR3 in amino acids: CATLAGITDTQYF. DNA of the CDR3: TGTGCCACCTTAGCGGGAATCACAGATACGCAGTATTTT. The chain recombines TRBV10-3 with TRBJ2-3, with 8 nucleotides matching TRBD2. Germline trimming cut 10 bases from V and 2 bases from J; bases unmatched to any gene: 5. The CDR3 is made up of 13 amino acids. Germline-derived CDR1 and CDR2 are ENHRY and SYGVKD.